Presented here are 6 T cell receptor beta chains from one specimen sequenced in a study of blood T cell repertoires in COVID-19. Sequenced by immunoSEQ multiplex PCR; TCRdb stores in-frame clones only, minus some. The sample records more than 130,000 clones, 80% to 90% being singletons. Source material: peripheral blood. The receptor source for this set is a woman aged 40 to 50 with acute or convalescent COVID-19.

The chain employs TRBV4-1 and TRBJ2-1; D is possibly TRBD2 (7 bases). This CDR3 spans 22 amino acids. The germline V gene has CDR1 MGHRA and CDR2 YSYEKL. V dropped 0 bases and J dropped 9 bases, with 36 bases sitting between them. CDR3 in DNA: TGCGCCAGCAGCCAAGATATTTTGGGGGGCGCGGGACTAAGGATAGGCGGCGGTGAGCAGTTCTTC. Translated, it gives CASSQDILGGAGLRIGGGEQFF.

The chain carries TRBV3-1 (or the pseudogene TRBV3-2) and TRBJ1-4; D perhaps matches TRBD1 (6 bases). The CDR3 runs 15 residues. CDR1 LGHDT and CDR2 YNNKEL come from the germline V gene (reference sequence). Trimming left V 0 bases short and J 4 bases short, with 9 bases between. The CDR3 spells CASSQEHRVNEKLFF. CDR3 bases: TGTGCCAGCAGCCAAGAACACAGGGTTAATGAAAAACTGTTTTTT.

This chain uses TRBV3-1 (or the pseudogene TRBV3-2) with TRBJ1-6; D uncertain. Germline-derived CDR1 and CDR2 are LGHDT and YNNKEL (reference sequence). V lost 0 bases, J lost 9 bases, and 6 bases lay in between. The CDR3 covers 13 residues. DNA for the CDR3: TGTGCCAGCAGCCAAGATACCAGTTCACCCCTCCACTTT. It yields the protein CASSQDTSSPLHF.

The chain recombines TRBV6-2 or TRBV6-3 with TRBJ2-2, with 14 positions matching TRBD2. This CDR3 has 19 amino acids. From germline, CDR1 is MNHEY and CDR2 SVGEGT. Losses at the gene ends were 6 bases for V and 2 bases for J; bases not matched to a gene: 11. The CDR3 region has the DNA TGTGCCAGCAGCTTTCGACTAGCGGGAGGGAACATAAACACCGGGGAGCTGTTTTTT. Protein: CASSFRLAGGNINTGELFF.

This clone was recorded once. The chain links TRBV6-5 to TRBJ1-4; perhaps TRBD1 as D (5 bases). V lost 7 bases to trimming and J lost 4 bases, with 13 bases between them. CDR3 size: 14 residues. The germline V gene has CDR1 MNHEY and CDR2 SVGAGI. CDR3 in amino acids: CASKAGPLNEKLFF. Here the CDR3 DNA reads TGTGCCAGCAAAGCAGGGCCCCTTAATGAAAAACTGTTTTTT.

The chain employs TRBV7-2 and TRBJ1-5; no firm D call. The V gene's germline CDR1 is SGHTA and CDR2 FQGNSA. The V and J ends lost 5 bases and 4 bases respectively, with 9 bases between them. The CDR3 contains 13 residues. The CDR3 coding sequence is TGTGCCAGCAGCAATACGGGGAATCAGCCCCAGCATTTT. It translates to CASSNTGNQPQHF.